These 25 T cell receptor beta chains were all obtained from the same sample, sequenced in a study of shared clonotypes between healthy human individuals. Here immunoSEQ multiplex PCR was the method, and the copy in TCRdb shows in-frame clones only, minus some. There are around 2.1 million clones in the sample; 95% occur only once, and 0.1% to 0.15% lies in the top ten. The material sequenced was naive CD4+ T cells sorted from blood. The subset was: CD45RA+ positively selected. These receptors originate from a man aged 18-30 years in good health.

The chain recombines TRBV7-6 with TRBJ2-7; weak D call: TRBD2 (5 bases). The CDR3 covers 13 residues. Per the germline V gene, CDR1 is SGHVS and CDR2 is FNYEAQ. V was cut by 4 bases and J by 5 bases, with 12 bases left in between. CDR3 loop: CASSWTSSHEQYF. The CDR3 bases are TGTGCCAGCAGCTGGACTTCTTCCCACGAGCAGTACTTC.

This rearrangement joins TRBV5-1 to TRBJ1-6, with TRBD1 matching 11 bases. The ends lost 7 bases at V and 5 bases at J; junction bases unmatched: 5. Germline V CDR1 and CDR2: SGHRS, YFSETQ. The CDR3 runs 15 residues. The chain's CDR3 is CASLPGQGDNSPLHF. CDR3 sequence (DNA): TGCGCCAGCCTCCCGGGACAGGGGGATAATTCACCCCTCCACTTT. The variable domain in full, with the rest retrieved from reference TRBV5-1 and TRBJ1-6, is KAGVTQTPRYLIKTRGQQVTLSCSPISGHRSVSWYQQTPGQGLQFLFEYFSETQRNKGNFPGRFSGRQFSNSRSEMNVSTLELGDSALYLCASLPGQGDNSPLHFGNGTRLTVT.

The chain carries TRBV9 and TRBJ2-7; 9 bases align to TRBD1. The CDR3 loop spans 16 amino acids. V lost 1 base to trimming and J lost 5 bases; unmatched junction nucleotides: 10. CDR1 and CDR2 from the germline V gene are SGDLS and YYNGEE. The CDR3 DNA reads as TGTGCCAGCAGCGTATCCCACGGGACAGGGTACCACGAGCAGTACTTC. It yields the protein CASSVSHGTGYHEQYF.

Turning to this clone: The identical CDR3 is also encoded by other nucleotide sequences in the sample. This chain connects TRBV20-1 to TRBJ2-7; D not resolved. V was cut by 0 bases and J by 4 bases, with 1 base left in between. The germline gives CDR1 DFQATT, CDR2 SNEGSKA (reference sequence). This CDR3 spans 10 amino acids. CDR3 coding DNA: TGCAGTGCTAGAGAATACGAGCAGTACTTC. Translation gives CSAREYEQYF.

This chain uses TRBV7-2 with TRBJ2-5; D is undetermined. Germline V gives CDR1 SGHTA, CDR2 FQGNSA. This CDR3 is 13 amino acids long. Between the trimmed V and J ends, which lost 1 base and 4 bases, there was a span of 7 bases. The CDR3 loop reads CASSLGFRETQYF. For the CDR3, the DNA is TGTGCCAGCAGCTTAGGCTTTCGAGAGACCCAGTACTTC.

This clone was recorded once. The chain recombines TRBV4-1 with TRBJ2-2; D uncertain. Germline values: CDR1 MGHRA, CDR2 YSYEKL. The CDR3 has 19 residues. V was trimmed by 0 bases and J by 0 bases, leaving 17 bases between them. Here the CDR3 reads CASSQEGFSAASNTGELFF. DNA for the CDR3: TGCGCCAGCAGCCAAGAGGGCTTTAGTGCGGCCTCGAACACCGGGGAGCTGTTTTTT.

The chain recombines TRBV10-3 with TRBJ1-2; 10 nucleotides agree with TRBD1. Germline CDR1 is ENHRY and CDR2 is SYGVKD. With V trimmed by 8 bases and J by 4 bases, 13 bases remained unmatched. The CDR3 covers 16 residues. CDR3 DNA: TGTGCCATCTTCCGGGACAGGGGCATAAGTTCCTATGGCTACACCTTC. This translates into CAIFRDRGISSYGYTF.

This chain uses TRBV11-3 with TRBJ2-1; D is perhaps TRBD2 (5 bases). Germline CDR1 SGHNT, CDR2 YENEEA. This CDR3 spans 17 amino acids. V was cut by 4 bases and J by 0 bases, with 16 bases left in between. The CDR3 protein is CASSSRAGSTSYNEQFF. In nucleotides, the CDR3 is TGTGCCAGCAGCTCCCGGGCGGGCTCTACCTCCTACAATGAGCAGTTCTTC. The variable domain in full, with the rest retrieved from reference TRBV11-3 and TRBJ2-1, is EAGVVQSPRYKIIEKKQPVAFWCNPISGHNTLYWYLQNLGQGPELLIRYENEEAVDDSQLPKDRFSAERLKGVDSTLKIQPAELGDSAVYLCASSSRAGSTSYNEQFFGPGTRLTVL.

J is TRBJ1-1 and V is TRBV5-4; a possible D gene is TRBD1 (5 bases). The CDR3 sequence is 14 residues long. Germline CDR1 SGHNT, CDR2 YYREEE (reference sequence). The ends were cut back, 4 bases at V and 3 bases at J, with 13 bases in the middle. CDR3 bases: TGTGCCAGCAGCGTGCCAGGGCGGGACACTGAAGCTTTCTTT. Protein product: CASSVPGRDTEAFF.

In DNA form, the CDR3 reads TGTGCCAGCAGTGAAGTAGTTGTGAACACTGAAGCTTTCTTT. Translated: CASSEVVVNTEAFF. The J gene is TRBJ1-1, the V gene TRBV2; no clear D gene. CDR1 and CDR2 (germline): SNHLY, FYNNEI. V lost 1 base and J 0 bases, leaving 6 bases between the germline ends. CDR3 length equals 14 residues.

J is TRBJ1-4 and V is TRBV2; 10 nucleotides match TRBD1. This CDR3 is 15 amino acids long. In germline, CDR1 is SNHLY, CDR2 FYNNEI. Trimming cost V 2 bases and J 6 bases; bases outside gene matches: 3. The CDR3 nucleotides read TGTGCCAGCAGTGAACGGGACAGGGGTTATGAAAAACTGTTTTTT. This codes for CASSERDRGYEKLFF.

This clone was seen once. The chain couples TRBV2 to TRBJ2-7, with 13 bases identical to TRBD2. Losses at the gene ends were 1 base for V and 3 bases for J; bases not matched to a gene: 9. This CDR3 has 18 residues. Germline values: CDR1 SNHLY, CDR2 FYNNEI. The CDR3 spells CASSEETSGGVYGYEQYF. The CDR3 DNA follows: TGTGCCAGCAGTGAAGAAACTAGCGGGGGGGTGTATGGCTACGAGCAGTACTTC.

This chain connects TRBV19 to TRBJ1-4; 10 bases line up with TRBD1. V gave up 5 bases and J gave up 8 bases; unmatched junction bases: 5. The germline gives CDR1 LNHDA, CDR2 SQIVND (reference sequence). This CDR3 is built from 14 residues. The CDR3 nucleotides are TGTGCCAGTAGTCGACGGACAGGGGGGGAAAAACTGTTTTTT. It translates to CASSRRTGGEKLFF.

V and J are TRBV9 and TRBJ1-6; D unresolved. The CDR3 loop spans 15 amino acids. V was pared by 3 bases and J by 5 bases, with 12 bases between. Per the germline V gene, CDR1 is SGDLS and CDR2 is YYNGEE. The DNA for the CDR3 is TGTGCCAGCAGCGCTACGTCGTGGAATAATTCACCCCTCCACTTT. It specifies CASSATSWNNSPLHF.

The chain combines TRBV5-1 with TRBJ1-4, with TRBD1 matching over 8 bases. Trimming took 3 bases from V and 5 from J; bases not matched to a gene: 6. This CDR3 is built from 15 residues. The germline gives CDR1 SGHRS, CDR2 YFSETQ. The CDR3 DNA reads TGCGCCAGCAGCTCGCAGACAGGGGTAAATGAAAAACTGTTTTTT. Amino acid sequence: CASSSQTGVNEKLFF.

The genes are TRBV5-4 and TRBJ2-7; 8 bases are a match to TRBD2. With 4 bases clipped from V and 3 bases from J, the junction kept 18 bases outside the gene matches. The CDR3 loop spans 18 amino acids. Germline values: CDR1 SGHNT, CDR2 YYREEE (reference sequence). CDR3 amino acids: CASSLKGGASGQHYEQYF. The CDR3 bases are TGTGCCAGCAGCCTTAAGGGGGGGGCTAGCGGGCAACACTACGAGCAGTACTTC.

V usage is TRBV2 and J usage is TRBJ1-6; TRBD1 agrees at 9 bases. From germline, CDR1 is SNHLY and CDR2 FYNNEI. V shed 6 bases and J 14 bases; nucleotides not matched to a gene: 11. This CDR3 has 14 residues. The CDR3 loop is CASRVGQGEVTLHF. Here the CDR3 DNA reads TGTGCCAGCAGGGTGGGACAGGGAGAAGTCACCCTCCACTTT.

This chain links TRBV7-2 with TRBJ2-7; D is uncertain. The CDR3 covers 12 residues. In germline, CDR1 is SGHTA, CDR2 FQGNSA. V dropped 2 bases and J dropped 2 bases, with 4 bases sitting between them. CDR3 loop: CASSLYTYEQYF. The CDR3 nucleotides are TGTGCCAGCAGCTTATATACCTACGAGCAGTACTTC.

V usage is TRBV19 and J usage is TRBJ1-1; D gene unclear. Germline V gene lookup returns CDR1 LNHDA and CDR2 SQIVND (reference sequence). CDR3 length equals 15 residues. V was pared by 4 bases and J by 0 bases, with 12 bases between. The CDR3 reads CASSTSQLMNTEAFF. The CDR3, as DNA: TGTGCCAGTAGTACGTCACAGCTGATGAACACTGAAGCTTTCTTT.

DNA for the CDR3: TGCGCCAGCAGCTTGGAGGGCAGGGCCTACTCTGGAAACACCATATATTTT. Its protein is CASSLEGRAYSGNTIYF. The chain couples TRBV5-1 to TRBJ1-3, with D perhaps matching TRBD1 (5 bases). The CDR3 contains 17 residues. Germline CDR1 SGHRS, CDR2 YFSETQ. V was shortened by 0 bases and J by 0 bases, with 13 bases between the two germline ends.

V and J are TRBV30 and TRBJ1-1; tentative D call: TRBD1 (5 bases). This CDR3 region has 14 residues. CDR1 is GTSNPN and CDR2 is SVGIG in the germline V gene (reference sequence). Trimming took off 4 bases at V and 8 bases at J, with 20 bases between the two ends. The CDR3 DNA sequence: TGTGCCTGGATCGCCCGCGGAGGGACGAAGGAAGCTTTCTTT. Amino acid sequence: CAWIARGGTKEAFF.

The V call is TRBV29-1, the J call TRBJ1-1; D gene uncertain. CDR3 length: 9 residues. V lost 3 bases and J lost 8, with 4 bases in between. Germline assignment: CDR1 SQVTM and CDR2 ANQGSEA. CDR3 coding DNA: TGCAGCGTTGAGGTAGAAGCTTTCTTT. Translated: CSVEVEAFF.

This chain connects TRBV10-1 to TRBJ2-7, with a tentative D call TRBD1 (5 bases). Germline V gives CDR1 WNHNN, CDR2 SYGVQD (reference sequence). V gave up 4 bases and J gave up 5 bases, with 12 bases separating them. The CDR3 totals 13 residues. CDR3 sequence: CASSGSTVDEQYF. The CDR3, as DNA: TGCGCCAGCAGTGGGTCGACAGTCGACGAGCAGTACTTC.

The rearrangement uses TRBV28 and TRBJ1-1; 8 bases align to TRBD1. Germline V CDR1 and CDR2: MDHEN, SYDVKM. V gave up 2 bases and J gave up 10 bases; unmatched junction bases: 9. The CDR3 runs 14 residues. CDR3 amino acids: CASSLIYGQGGAFF. The DNA for the CDR3 is TGTGCCAGCAGTTTAATCTACGGACAGGGAGGAGCTTTCTTT.

V gene TRBV11-2 combines with J gene TRBJ1-2; D unresolved. Trimming removed 5 bases at V and 3 bases at J, with 10 bases between. From germline, CDR1 is SGHAT and CDR2 FQNNGV. There are 13 residues in the CDR3. In nucleotides, the CDR3 is TGTGCCAGCAGCGCCACAGTGGACTATGGCTACACCTTC. It yields the protein CASSATVDYGYTF.